This TCR beta chain was sequenced in a study of cytomegalovirus exposure and HLA in healthy donors. Study details: Counted in an early data release were about 80 million unique TCRs from HLA-typed donors. Points from the study as a whole: A later analysis showed HLA-associated TCR beta chains outstripping equally common others in clonal expansion. In a later analysis, parvovirus B19, influenza, CMV and Epstein-Barr virus appeared linked to several top co-occurrence clusters. A later examination showed that TCR association rates differed by HLA locus, with DRB1 most and HLA-C fewest.

Germline assignment: CDR1 SEHNR and CDR2 FQNEAQ (reference sequence). Germline trimming cut 5 bases from V and 6 bases from J; bases unmatched to any gene: 2. The CDR3 contains 13 residues. The PCR was carried out with 60 Vbeta primers and 13 Jbeta primers. Using immunoSEQ multiplex PCR, the repertoire was profiled, and TCRdb retains in-frame clones only, with some absent. The sample consists of roughly 120,000 clones, roughly four fifths of them appearing once. Remarks on this clone: Its target is not known.

The J gene is TRBJ2-7, the V gene TRBV7-9, with 12 bases aligning to TRBD1. The TCR originated in a woman in her sixties in good health and CMV-seropositive. Specimen: PBMCs. CDR3 loop: CASSRDRGLEQYF. In nucleotides, the CDR3 is TGTGCCAGCAGCCGGGACAGGGGGCTCGAGCAGTACTTC.